The present T cell receptor beta chain was sequenced within a study of chemoradiotherapy in HPV16-positive cancers. About the study: A couple of HPV16-positive patients' cells yielded candidate HPV-specific clones and common motifs. General study findings and limits: HPV-specific T cells were functionally defined from only two HPV16-positive patients.

The CDR3 extends over 14 amino acids. The germline V and J ends were trimmed by 0 bases and 3 bases, with 9 bases remaining between them. CDR1 MGHRA and CDR2 YSYEKL come from the germline V gene. This table comes from immunoSEQ multiplex PCR, and its TCRdb copy is limited to in-frame clones, with some not included. Seen here are tens of thousands of clones, roughly 95% observed once, and the top ten hold roughly 3%. Worth noting for this clone: Its target is unknown.

The V and J genes are TRBV4-1 and TRBJ2-7, with no clear D. Specimen collection occurred from a patient who underwent chemoradiotherapy. The sequence was collected from a human donor with HPV-associated anogenital cancer. Here the CDR3 DNA reads TGCGCCAGCAGCCAAGATAACAGATACTACGAGCAGTACTTC. It translates to CASSQDNRYYEQYF.